The 28 T cell receptor beta chains below all came from one sample that was sequenced in a study of blood T cell repertoires in COVID-19. TCRdb keeps only in-frame clones here, not all; method: immunoSEQ multiplex PCR. The data hold around 310,000 clones, with approximately 92% observed a single time. Sequenced material: peripheral blood. The receptor set was obtained from a woman younger than 45 with COVID-19, enrolled during active disease.

The chain uses TRBV28 and TRBJ1-1; TRBD1 might be the D (6 bases). The germline V gene has CDR1 MDHEN and CDR2 SYDVKM. CDR3 length: 12 amino acids. V lost 7 bases and J 10 bases, leaving 16 bases between the germline ends. The CDR3 reads CASNSPGVRAFF. In nucleotides, the CDR3 is TGTGCCAGCAACTCCCCAGGGGTGAGAGCTTTCTTT.

The chain joins TRBV7-2 to TRBJ1-3; 7 bases line up with TRBD1. The ends lost 0 bases at V and 4 bases at J; junction bases unmatched: 0. CDR3 size: 14 residues. Germline CDR1 is SGHTA and CDR2 is FQGNSA. CDR3 sequence reads: CASSLATGGNTIYF. For the CDR3, the DNA is TGTGCCAGCAGCTTAGCGACAGGGGGAAACACCATATATTTT.

The chain links TRBV25-1 to TRBJ1-6, with TRBD1 matching 9 bases. Germline V CDR1 and CDR2: MGHDK, SYGVNS. Germline trimming cut 5 bases from V and 6 bases from J; bases unmatched to any gene: 5. The CDR3 loop spans 15 amino acids. The CDR3 DNA follows: TGTGCCAGCAGTCCGCCGGACAGGGGTAATTCACCCCTCCACTTT. It yields the protein CASSPPDRGNSPLHF.

The rearrangement joins TRBV19 to TRBJ2-3, with no clear D. Trimming left V 3 bases short and J 0 bases short, with 10 bases between. CDR3 length equals 15 residues. The germline V gene has CDR1 LNHDA and CDR2 SQIVND (reference sequence). Written as DNA, the CDR3 is TGTGCCAGTAGTATTGGCGGTCCTAGCACAGATACGCAGTATTTT. It yields the protein CASSIGGPSTDTQYF.

The genes are TRBV4-1 and TRBJ1-1, with D tentatively TRBD1 (6 bases). Deletions cut 2 bases from V and 1 base from J, with 11 bases between. The CDR3 consists of 15 residues. Looked up from germline, CDR1 is MGHRA and CDR2 is YSYEKL. In DNA form, the CDR3 reads TGCGCCAGCAGCCAACCCGGACAGCGGAACACTGAAGCTTTCTTT. This translates into CASSQPGQRNTEAFF.

In nucleotides, the CDR3 is TGTGCCAGCAGTTTAATCCCCGACACTGAAGCTTTCTTT. It specifies CASSLIPDTEAFF. The rearrangement uses TRBV12-3 or TRBV12-4 and TRBJ1-1; D remains ambiguous. Trimming stripped 2 bases from V and 3 bases from J, with 7 bases between. There are 13 residues in the CDR3.

The rearrangement joins TRBV10-1 to TRBJ2-1, with D perhaps matching TRBD2 (6 bases). CDR1 WNHNN and CDR2 SYGVQD come from the germline V gene (reference sequence). CDR3 length equals 12 residues. V lost 2 bases and J lost 10, with 9 bases in between. CDR3 region: CASSESLAEQFF. CDR3 in DNA: TGCGCCAGCAGTGAGAGCCTAGCGGAGCAGTTCTTC.

The chain recombines TRBV12-3 or TRBV12-4 with TRBJ1-1, with TRBD1 identical over 8 bases. The V gene end was trimmed by 3 bases and the J gene end by 7 bases; junction bases not matched to a gene: 4. This CDR3 is built from 13 residues. The CDR3 reads CASSFQGAGEAFF. The CDR3 DNA is TGTGCCAGCAGTTTCCAGGGGGCAGGTGAAGCTTTCTTT.

V gene TRBV6-5 combines with J gene TRBJ1-2; 7 nucleotides align to TRBD1. Germline CDR1 MNHEY, CDR2 SVGAGI. This CDR3 region has 11 residues. V trimming: 10 bases; J trimming: 7 bases; junction bases outside the gene matches: 6. CDR3 bases: TGTGCCACCGACAGGGTTGGTGGCTACACCTTC. The encoded protein is CATDRVGGYTF.

V is TRBV30 and J is TRBJ2-2; D unresolved. V was trimmed by 5 bases and J by 2 bases, leaving 9 bases between them. The CDR3 is made up of 13 amino acids. Germline lookup yields CDR1 GTSNPN and CDR2 SVGIG (reference sequence). The CDR3 loop is CAWHRQNTGELFF. DNA of the CDR3: TGTGCCTGGCACAGACAAAACACCGGGGAGCTGTTTTTT.

The chain employs TRBV7-9 and TRBJ1-1; TRBD1 matches 7 bases. CDR3 length equals 15 residues. The germline V gene has CDR1 SEHNR and CDR2 FQNEAQ (reference sequence). The J segment lost 1 base and the V segment lost 4 bases, leaving 6 bases of the junction unmatched. The CDR3, as DNA: TGTGCCAGCAGCTCAGGAGGGGGCCCGAACACTGAAGCTTTCTTT. Translating gives CASSSGGGPNTEAFF.

This clone appeared a few times. At the DNA level, this CDR3 is encoded by other sequences in the same sample as well. The chain uses TRBV18 and TRBJ1-2; 9 nucleotides agree with TRBD1. The CDR3 has 13 amino acids. Germline CDR1 KGHSH, CDR2 LQKENI. J was trimmed by 8 bases and V by 3 bases; bases with no gene match: 4. CDR3 residues: CASSPGTGRGYTF. Written as DNA, the CDR3 is TGTGCCAGCTCACCGGGGACAGGGAGGGGCTACACCTTC. The variable domain in full, completed from reference TRBV18 and TRBJ1-2, reads NAGVMQNPRHLVRRRGQEARLRCSPMKGHSHVYWYRQLPEEGLKFMVYLQKENIIDESGMPKERFSAEFPKEGPSILRIQQVVRGDSAAYFCASSPGTGRGYTFGSGTRLTVV.

V is TRBV4-3 and J is TRBJ1-2, with 8 bases matching TRBD1. This CDR3 has 15 amino acids. V was clipped by 0 bases and J by 4 bases; unmatched bases: 4. Germline CDR1 is LGHNA and CDR2 is YSLEER. The CDR3 nucleotides are TGCGCCAGCAGCCAAGACAGGGGGCCGTTCTATGGCTACACCTTC. Amino acids: CASSQDRGPFYGYTF.

Details on this clone: Different DNA sequences within this sample yield the same CDR3. The V gene is TRBV11-3, the J gene TRBJ2-1; the D is unclear. The CDR3 runs to 13 residues. Germline V lookup: CDR1 SGHNT, CDR2 YENEEA. Trimming left V 5 bases short and J 2 bases short, with 7 bases between. The CDR3 reads CASSLEAYNEQFF. The CDR3 DNA sequence: TGTGCCAGCAGCCTTGAGGCCTACAATGAGCAGTTCTTC.

This chain connects TRBV5-8 to TRBJ1-2; no clear D. The germline gives CDR1 SGHTS, CDR2 YDEGEE. This CDR3 region has 13 residues. V was shortened by 1 base and J by 2 bases, with 6 bases between the two germline ends. CDR3 sequence (DNA): TGTGCCAGCAGCTTGCCGGGAAACTATGGCTACACCTTC. It specifies CASSLPGNYGYTF. Full variable domain (remainder filled in from reference TRBV5-8 and TRBJ1-2): EAGVTQSPTHLIKTRGQQATLRCSPISGHTSVYWYQQALGLGLQFLLWYDEGEERNRGNFPPRFSGRQFPNYSSELNVNALELEDSALYLCASSLPGNYGYTFGSGTRLTVV.

The chain employs TRBV5-4 and TRBJ2-2; 12 bases are shared with TRBD2. The CDR3 spans 16 residues. Germline CDR1 and CDR2: SGHNT and YYREEE (reference sequence). Losses at the gene ends were 4 bases for V and 4 bases for J; bases not matched to a gene: 5. CDR3 bases: TGTGCCAGCAGCCCTGGACTAGCGGGAAGCACCGGGGAGCTGTTTTTT. The encoded protein is CASSPGLAGSTGELFF.

V usage is TRBV29-1 and J usage is TRBJ2-1; 9 nucleotides agree with TRBD2. Germline trimming cut 3 bases from V and 7 bases from J; bases unmatched to any gene: 4. Germline lookup yields CDR1 SQVTM and CDR2 ANQGSEA. The CDR3 covers 13 residues. The CDR3 spells CSVDSGRRNEQFF. The CDR3 DNA reads as TGCAGCGTTGATAGCGGGAGAAGGAATGAGCAGTTCTTC.

The V gene is TRBV27, the J gene TRBJ2-7; weak D call: TRBD1 (5 bases). Germline V CDR1 and CDR2: MNHEY, SMNVEV (reference sequence). This CDR3 has 13 residues. V was shortened by 6 bases and J by 3 bases, with 12 bases between the two germline ends. The CDR3 nucleotides read TGTGCCAGCAGCAACAGGAGAAACTACGAGCAGTACTTC. Translated: CASSNRRNYEQYF.

The chain is built from TRBV11-2 and TRBJ1-5, with unresolved D. The germline V and J ends were trimmed by 2 bases and 0 bases, with 8 bases remaining between them. The CDR3 has 15 amino acids. Germline-derived CDR1 and CDR2 are SGHAT and FQNNGV. The CDR3 DNA sequence: TGTGCCAGCAGCTTAAACAGTTTTAGCAATCAGCCCCAGCATTTT. Translation: CASSLNSFSNQPQHF.

The rearrangement joins TRBV27 to TRBJ2-2; tentatively, D is TRBD2 (5 bases). The V gene lost 8 bases and the J gene lost 4 bases, with 8 bases spanning the gap. In germline, CDR1 is MNHEY, CDR2 SMNVEV (reference sequence). CDR3 length: 12 residues. CDR3 coding DNA: TGTGCCAGCCTTCGGGGCACCGGGGAGCTGTTTTTT. Translating gives CASLRGTGELFF.

The chain couples TRBV7-9 to TRBJ2-1; 7 bases fit TRBD1. Germline V lookup: CDR1 SEHNR, CDR2 FQNEAQ (reference sequence). The CDR3 covers 15 residues. J gave up 2 bases and V 4 bases, and 5 bases lay outside the gene matches. The CDR3 DNA follows: TGTGCCAGCAGCTCAGACAGGGTTGCCTACAATGAGCAGTTCTTC. Amino acid sequence: CASSSDRVAYNEQFF. Together with reference TRBV7-9 and TRBJ2-1, the CDR3 gives the full variable domain: DTGVSQNPRHKITKRGQNVTFRCDPISEHNRLYWYRQTLGQGPEFLTYFQNEAQLEKSRLLSDRFSAERPKGSFSTLEIQRTEQGDSAMYLCASSSDRVAYNEQFFGPGTRLTVL.

The rearrangement joins TRBV1 to TRBJ2-1; TRBD2 is the table's D call, not checked against the DNA. TRBV1 corresponds to a pseudogene. This CDR3 has 16 amino acids. CDR3 region: CTSRAPGLAGHNEQFF. CDR3 coding DNA: TGCACCAGCAGAGCTCCGGGACTAGCGGGGCACAATGAGCAGTTCTTC.

V usage is TRBV27 and J usage is TRBJ1-4, with D tentatively TRBD1 (5 bases). The V and J ends lost 1 base and 8 bases respectively, with 14 bases between them. Germline values: CDR1 MNHEY, CDR2 SMNVEV (reference sequence). The CDR3 consists of 15 residues. The CDR3 sequence is CASSLFGRVDEKLFF. The DNA of the CDR3 is TGTGCCAGCAGTTTATTCGGCAGGGTGGACGAAAAACTGTTTTTT.

The chain couples TRBV28 to TRBJ2-7, with TRBD2 as a possible D gene (6 bases). Germline CDR1 is MDHEN and CDR2 is SYDVKM. The CDR3 has 15 amino acids. Trimming removed 4 bases at V and 0 bases at J, with 13 bases between. CDR3 sequence reads: CASSYQGLSSYEQYF. CDR3 bases: TGTGCCAGCAGTTACCAGGGACTGAGCTCCTACGAGCAGTACTTC.

This chain connects TRBV3-1 (or the pseudogene TRBV3-2) to TRBJ1-1; D gene unclear. The length of the CDR3 is 14 residues. V was cut by 4 bases and J by 5 bases, with 14 bases left in between. In germline, CDR1 is LGHDT, CDR2 YNNKEL (reference sequence). The chain's CDR3 is CASSPPVPGTEAFF. The CDR3 bases are TGTGCCAGCAGCCCCCCCGTGCCCGGGACTGAAGCTTTCTTT.

The V call is TRBV28, the J call TRBJ1-3; 8 nucleotides line up with TRBD1. The CDR3 consists of 14 residues. Germline V gene lookup returns CDR1 MDHEN and CDR2 SYDVKM. V was clipped by 6 bases and J by 4 bases; unmatched bases: 5. The CDR3 coding sequence is TGTGCCAGCAGAGGACAGGGTAGCGGAAACACCATATATTTT. Residues: CASRGQGSGNTIYF.

The J gene is TRBJ2-7, the V gene TRBV11-2; maybe TRBD1 (5 bases). V gave up 0 bases and J gave up 5 bases, with 11 bases separating them. From germline, CDR1 is SGHAT and CDR2 FQNNGV. The CDR3 totals 14 residues. The chain's CDR3 is CASSLDRQPHEQYF. CDR3 bases: TGTGCCAGCAGCTTAGATCGACAGCCCCACGAGCAGTACTTC.

The gene calls are TRBV2 and TRBJ2-5; 8 bases align to TRBD1. Germline CDR1 SNHLY, CDR2 FYNNEI. The length of the CDR3 is 14 residues. The junction had 5 bases not matched to a gene; V was cut back by 6 bases and J by 2 bases. The CDR3, as DNA: TGTGCCAGCAGCCGCGACAGGGGACAAGAGACCCAGTACTTC. Translating it yields CASSRDRGQETQYF.